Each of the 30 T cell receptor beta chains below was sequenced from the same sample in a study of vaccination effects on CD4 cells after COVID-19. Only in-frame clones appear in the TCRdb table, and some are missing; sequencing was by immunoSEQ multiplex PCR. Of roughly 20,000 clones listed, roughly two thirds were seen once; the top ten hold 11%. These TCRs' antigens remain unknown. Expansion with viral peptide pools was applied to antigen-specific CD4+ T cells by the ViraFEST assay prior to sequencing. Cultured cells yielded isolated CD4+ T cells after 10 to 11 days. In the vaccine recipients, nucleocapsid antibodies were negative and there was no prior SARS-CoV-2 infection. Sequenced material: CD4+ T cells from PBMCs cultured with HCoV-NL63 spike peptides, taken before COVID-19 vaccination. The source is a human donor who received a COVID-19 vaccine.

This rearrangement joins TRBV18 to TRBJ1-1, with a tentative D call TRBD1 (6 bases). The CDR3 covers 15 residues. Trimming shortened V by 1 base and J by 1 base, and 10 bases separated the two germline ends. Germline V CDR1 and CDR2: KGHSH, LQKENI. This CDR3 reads CASSPLQGGNTEAFF. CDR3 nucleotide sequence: TGTGCCAGCTCACCACTCCAAGGGGGGAACACTGAAGCTTTCTTT.

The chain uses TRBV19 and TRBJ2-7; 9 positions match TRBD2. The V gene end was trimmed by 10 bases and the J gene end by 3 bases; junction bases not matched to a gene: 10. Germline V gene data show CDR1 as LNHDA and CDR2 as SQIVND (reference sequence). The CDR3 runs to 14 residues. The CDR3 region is CATARSGGNYEQYF. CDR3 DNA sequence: TGTGCCACCGCGCGTAGCGGGGGAAACTACGAGCAGTACTTC. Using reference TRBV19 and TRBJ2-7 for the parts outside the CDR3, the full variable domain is DGGITQSPKYLFRKEGQNVTLSCEQNLNHDAMYWYRQDPGQGLRLIYYSQIVNDFQKGDIAEGYSVSREKKESFPLTVTSAQKNPTAFYLCATARSGGNYEQYFGPGTRLTVT.

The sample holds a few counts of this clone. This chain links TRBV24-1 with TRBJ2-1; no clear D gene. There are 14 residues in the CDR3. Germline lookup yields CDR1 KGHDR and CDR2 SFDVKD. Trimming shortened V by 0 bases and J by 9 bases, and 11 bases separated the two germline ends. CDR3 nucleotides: TGTGCCACCAGTGATTTGACCCAACGAGGTGAGCAGTTCTTC. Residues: CATSDLTQRGEQFF.

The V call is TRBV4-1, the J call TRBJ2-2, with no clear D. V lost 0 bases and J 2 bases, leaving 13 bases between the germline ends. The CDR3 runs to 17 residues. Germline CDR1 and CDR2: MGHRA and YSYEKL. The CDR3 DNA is TGCGCCAGCAGCCAAGAACGAGCTACGGACAACACCGGGGAGCTGTTTTTT. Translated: CASSQERATDNTGELFF.

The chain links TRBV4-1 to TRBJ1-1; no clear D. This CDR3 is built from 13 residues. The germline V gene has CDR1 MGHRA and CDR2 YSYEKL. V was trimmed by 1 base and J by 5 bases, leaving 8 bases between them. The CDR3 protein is CASSQAPATEAFF. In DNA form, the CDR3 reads TGCGCCAGCAGCCAAGCCCCAGCTACTGAAGCTTTCTTT.

CDR3 sequence: CASSQTSAQAQYF. DNA for the CDR3: TGTGCCAGCAGTCAGACTAGCGCCCAGGCCCAGTACTTC. The chain joins TRBV12-3 or TRBV12-4 to TRBJ2-5; 8 nucleotides line up with TRBD2. Trimming cost V 5 bases and J 9 bases; bases outside gene matches: 8. This CDR3 has 13 amino acids.

CDR3 nucleotides: TGTGCCAGCAGTTCTCAATACAGAACCTACGAGCAGTACTTC. This encodes CASSSQYRTYEQYF. The chain couples TRBV27 to TRBJ2-7; unclear D gene. Trimming took off 4 bases at V and 2 bases at J, with 12 bases between the two ends. CDR1 and CDR2 from the germline V gene are MNHEY and SMNVEV (reference sequence). The CDR3 has 14 residues.

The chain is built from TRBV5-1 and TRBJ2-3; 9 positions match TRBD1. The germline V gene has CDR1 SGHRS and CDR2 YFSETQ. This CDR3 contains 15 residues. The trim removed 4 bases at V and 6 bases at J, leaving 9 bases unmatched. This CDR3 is CASSQTPDRGDTQYF. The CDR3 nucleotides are TGCGCCAGCAGCCAAACCCCTGACAGGGGGGATACGCAGTATTTT.

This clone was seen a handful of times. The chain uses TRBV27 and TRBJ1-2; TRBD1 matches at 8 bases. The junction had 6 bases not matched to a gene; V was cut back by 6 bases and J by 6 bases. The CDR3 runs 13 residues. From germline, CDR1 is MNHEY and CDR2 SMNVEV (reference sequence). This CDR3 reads CASRRQGFDGYTF. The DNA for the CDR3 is TGTGCCAGCAGACGACAGGGGTTCGATGGCTACACCTTC.

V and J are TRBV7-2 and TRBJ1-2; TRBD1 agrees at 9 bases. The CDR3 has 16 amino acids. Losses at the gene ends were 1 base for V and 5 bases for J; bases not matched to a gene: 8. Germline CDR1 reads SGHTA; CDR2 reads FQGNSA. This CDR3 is CASSLVGTGLGYGYTF. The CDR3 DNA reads TGTGCCAGCAGCTTAGTCGGGACAGGGCTGGGGTATGGCTACACCTTC.

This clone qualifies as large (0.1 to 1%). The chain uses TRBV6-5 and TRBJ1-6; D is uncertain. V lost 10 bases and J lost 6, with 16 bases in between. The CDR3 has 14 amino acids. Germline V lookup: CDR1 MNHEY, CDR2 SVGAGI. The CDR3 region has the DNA TGTGCCACCCATCTGAGGGTTTCTAATTCACCCCTCCACTTT. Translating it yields CATHLRVSNSPLHF.

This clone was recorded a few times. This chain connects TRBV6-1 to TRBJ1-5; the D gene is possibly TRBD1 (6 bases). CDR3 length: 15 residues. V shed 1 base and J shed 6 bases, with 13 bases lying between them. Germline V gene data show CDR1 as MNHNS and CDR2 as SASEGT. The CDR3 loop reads CASSEDRQAVQPQHF. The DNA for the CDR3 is TGTGCCAGCAGTGAAGACCGACAGGCCGTTCAGCCCCAGCATTTT.

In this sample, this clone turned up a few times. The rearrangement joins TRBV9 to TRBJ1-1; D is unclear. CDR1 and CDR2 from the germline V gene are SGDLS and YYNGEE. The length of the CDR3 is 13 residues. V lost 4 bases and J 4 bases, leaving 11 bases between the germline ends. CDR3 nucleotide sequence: TGTGCCAGCAGCCCCACCGTGGGCACTGAAGCTTTCTTT. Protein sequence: CASSPTVGTEAFF.

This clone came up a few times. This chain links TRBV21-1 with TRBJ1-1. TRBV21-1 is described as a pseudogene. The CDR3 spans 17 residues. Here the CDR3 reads CASNTRGRAAVNTEAFF. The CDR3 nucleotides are TGTGCCAGCAACACGCGGGGGCGGGCCGCAGTGAACACTGAAGCTTTCTTT.

In nucleotides, the CDR3 is TGTGCCAGCAGTGGAACCCCAGGGGAGGGAATCCAGCCCCAGCATTTT. Translated, it gives CASSGTPGEGIQPQHF. J is TRBJ1-5 and V is TRBV6-1; D may be TRBD1 (6 bases). Germline assignment: CDR1 MNHNS and CDR2 SASEGT. V was cut by 4 bases and J by 7 bases, with 20 bases left in between. This CDR3 is 16 amino acids long.

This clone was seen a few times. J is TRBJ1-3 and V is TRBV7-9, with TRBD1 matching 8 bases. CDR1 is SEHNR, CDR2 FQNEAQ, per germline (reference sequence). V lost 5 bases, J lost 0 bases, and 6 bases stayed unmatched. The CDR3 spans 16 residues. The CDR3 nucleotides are TGTGCCAGCAGCCAGGCCGGACAGGGCTCTGGAAACACCATATATTTT. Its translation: CASSQAGQGSGNTIYF.

CDR3 protein: CAIGGSGVTYEQYF. In DNA, the CDR3 is TGTGCCATCGGGGGATCGGGGGTAACCTACGAGCAGTACTTC. The V and J genes are TRBV10-3 and TRBJ2-7, with D possibly TRBD2 on 6 matching bases. The CDR3 is made up of 14 amino acids. The V end lost 8 bases, the J end lost 2 bases, and 16 bases lay between the germline ends. Looked up from germline, CDR1 is ENHRY and CDR2 is SYGVKD.

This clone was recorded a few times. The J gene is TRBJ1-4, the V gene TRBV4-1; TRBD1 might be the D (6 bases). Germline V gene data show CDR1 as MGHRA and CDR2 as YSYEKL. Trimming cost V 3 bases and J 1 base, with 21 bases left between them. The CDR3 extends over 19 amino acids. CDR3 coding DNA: TGCGCCAGCAGCCACCCCCAGGGCAGGGGACGGATAACTAATGAAAAACTGTTTTTT. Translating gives CASSHPQGRGRITNEKLFF.

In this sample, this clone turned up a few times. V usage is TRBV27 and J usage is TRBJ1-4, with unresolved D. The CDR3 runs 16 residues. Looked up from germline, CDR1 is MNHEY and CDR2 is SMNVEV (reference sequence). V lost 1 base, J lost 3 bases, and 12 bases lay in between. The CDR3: CASSLYGFGANEKLFF. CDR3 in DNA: TGTGCCAGCAGTTTATACGGATTTGGGGCTAATGAAAAACTGTTTTTT.

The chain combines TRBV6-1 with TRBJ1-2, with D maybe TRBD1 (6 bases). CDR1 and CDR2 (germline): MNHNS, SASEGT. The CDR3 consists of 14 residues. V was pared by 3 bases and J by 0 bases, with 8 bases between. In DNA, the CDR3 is TGTGCCAGCAGTGAGGAGGGGGCTAACTATGGCTACACCTTC. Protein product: CASSEEGANYGYTF.

This chain's CDR3 is CASGDLRNEQFF. In nucleotides, the CDR3 is TGCGCCAGCGGAGACTTACGCAATGAGCAGTTCTTC. V gene TRBV10-2 combines with J gene TRBJ2-1, with no clear D. CDR3 length equals 12 residues. V was clipped by 8 bases and J by 6 bases, with 11 bases between them. From germline, CDR1 is WSHSY and CDR2 SAAADI.

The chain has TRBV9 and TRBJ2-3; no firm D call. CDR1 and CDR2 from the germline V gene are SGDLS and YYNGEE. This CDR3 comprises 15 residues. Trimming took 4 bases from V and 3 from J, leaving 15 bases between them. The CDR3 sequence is CASSPGSVVTDTQYF. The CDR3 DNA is TGTGCCAGCAGCCCCGGTTCAGTAGTTACAGATACGCAGTATTTT. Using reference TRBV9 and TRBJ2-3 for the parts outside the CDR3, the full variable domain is DSGVTQTPKHLITATGQRVTLRCSPRSGDLSVYWYQQSLDQGLQFLIQYYNGEERAKGNILERFSAQQFPDLHSELNLSSLELGDSALYFCASSPGSVVTDTQYFGPGTRLTVL.

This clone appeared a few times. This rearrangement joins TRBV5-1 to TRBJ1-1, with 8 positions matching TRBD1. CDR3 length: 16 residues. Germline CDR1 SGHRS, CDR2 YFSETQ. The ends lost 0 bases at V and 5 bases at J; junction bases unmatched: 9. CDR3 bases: TGCGCCAGCAGCTTGGGGCCTTCCGGGACAGGAACTGAAGCTTTCTTT. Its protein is CASSLGPSGTGTEAFF.

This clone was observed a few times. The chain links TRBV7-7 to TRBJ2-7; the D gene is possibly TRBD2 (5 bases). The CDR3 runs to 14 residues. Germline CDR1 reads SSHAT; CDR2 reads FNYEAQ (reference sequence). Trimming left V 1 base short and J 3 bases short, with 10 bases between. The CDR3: CASSLGEKHYEQYF. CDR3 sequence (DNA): TGTGCCAGCAGCTTAGGGGAGAAACACTACGAGCAGTACTTC.

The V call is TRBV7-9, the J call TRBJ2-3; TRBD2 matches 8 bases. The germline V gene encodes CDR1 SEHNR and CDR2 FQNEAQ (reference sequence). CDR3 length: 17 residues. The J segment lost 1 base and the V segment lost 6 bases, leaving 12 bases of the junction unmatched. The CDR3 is CASRLNRVGGGTDTQYF. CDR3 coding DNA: TGTGCCAGCAGGCTTAACCGGGTCGGGGGGGGCACAGATACGCAGTATTTT.

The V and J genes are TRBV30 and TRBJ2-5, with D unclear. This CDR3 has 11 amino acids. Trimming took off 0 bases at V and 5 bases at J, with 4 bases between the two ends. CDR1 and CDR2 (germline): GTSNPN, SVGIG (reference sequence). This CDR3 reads CAWSVGETQYF. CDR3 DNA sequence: TGTGCCTGGAGTGTTGGTGAGACCCAGTACTTC.

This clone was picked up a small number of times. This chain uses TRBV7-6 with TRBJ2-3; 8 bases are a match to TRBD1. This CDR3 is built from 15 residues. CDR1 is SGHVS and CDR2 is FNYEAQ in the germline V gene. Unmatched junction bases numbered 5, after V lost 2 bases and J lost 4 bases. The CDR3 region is CASSLSAGGPDTQYF. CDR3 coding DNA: TGTGCCAGCAGCTTATCGGCAGGGGGCCCAGATACGCAGTATTTT.

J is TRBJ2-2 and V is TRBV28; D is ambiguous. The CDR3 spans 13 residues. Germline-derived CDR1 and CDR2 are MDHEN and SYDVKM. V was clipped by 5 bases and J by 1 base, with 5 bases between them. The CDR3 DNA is TGTGCCAGCAGTGGAGAGAACACCGGGGAGCTGTTTTTT. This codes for CASSGENTGELFF.

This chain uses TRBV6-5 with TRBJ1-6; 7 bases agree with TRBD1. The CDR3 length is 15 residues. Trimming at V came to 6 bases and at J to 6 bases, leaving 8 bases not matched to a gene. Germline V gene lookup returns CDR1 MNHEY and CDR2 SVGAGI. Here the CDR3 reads CASRPAGTANSPLHF. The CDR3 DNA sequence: TGTGCCAGCAGACCGGCGGGGACAGCTAATTCACCCCTCCACTTT.

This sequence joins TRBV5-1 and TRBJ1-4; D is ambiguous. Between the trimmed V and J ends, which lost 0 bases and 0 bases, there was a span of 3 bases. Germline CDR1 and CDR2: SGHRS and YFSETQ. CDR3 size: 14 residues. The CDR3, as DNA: TGCGCCAGCAGCTTGGTAGCAACTAATGAAAAACTGTTTTTT. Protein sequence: CASSLVATNEKLFF.